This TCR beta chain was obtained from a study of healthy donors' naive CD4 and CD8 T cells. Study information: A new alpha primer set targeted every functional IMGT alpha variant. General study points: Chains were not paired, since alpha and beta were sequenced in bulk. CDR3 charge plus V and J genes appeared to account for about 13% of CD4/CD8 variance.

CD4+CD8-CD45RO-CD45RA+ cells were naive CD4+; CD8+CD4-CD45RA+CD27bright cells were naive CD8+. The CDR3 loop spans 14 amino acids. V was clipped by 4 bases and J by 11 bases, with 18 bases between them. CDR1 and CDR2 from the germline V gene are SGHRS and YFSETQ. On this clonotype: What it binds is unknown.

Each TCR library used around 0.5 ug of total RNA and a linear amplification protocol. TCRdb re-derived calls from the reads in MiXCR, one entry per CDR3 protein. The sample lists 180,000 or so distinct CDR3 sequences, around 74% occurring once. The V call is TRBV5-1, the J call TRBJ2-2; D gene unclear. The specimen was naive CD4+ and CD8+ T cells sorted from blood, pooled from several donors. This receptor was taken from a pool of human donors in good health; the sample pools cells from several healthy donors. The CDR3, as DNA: TGCGCCAGCAGCACATCGGGTAGGCAGGAAGAGCTGTTTTTT. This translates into CASSTSGRQEELFF.